Listed below are T cell receptor beta chains from one sample, sequenced in a study of cytomegalovirus exposure and HLA in healthy donors. Measured with immunoSEQ multiplex PCR; TCRdb has only the in-frame clones, and not every one. The sample includes around 50,000 clones. Sequenced: PBMCs. All receptors derive from a woman under 40 in good health and CMV-seropositive. Both conserved end residues are part of each CDR3. Each record gives: V gene, D gene, J gene, CDR3 DNA, CDR3 protein. A D gene is named only where the DNA matches it firmly.

v_call: TRBV9; d_call: -; j_call: TRBJ2-6; cdr3_nt: TGTGCCAGCAGCGGAGTCTCTGGGGCCAACGTCCTGACTTTC; cdr3_aa: CASSGVSGANVLTF
v_call: TRBV14; d_call: -; j_call: TRBJ1-2; cdr3_nt: TGTGCCAGCAGCCAAGCGGGCCCACGGGGCTATGGCTACACCTTC; cdr3_aa: CASSQAGPRGYGYTF
v_call: TRBV6-6; d_call: TRBD1; j_call: TRBJ1-6; cdr3_nt: TGTGCCAGCAGTTACTCGCAGGGGGGTAGTTCACCCCTCCACTTT; cdr3_aa: CASSYSQGGSSPLHF
v_call: TRBV9; d_call: -; j_call: TRBJ1-1; cdr3_nt: TGTGCCAGCAGCGTAACGACAAGGATGACTGAAGCTTTCTTT; cdr3_aa: CASSVTTRMTEAFF
v_call: TRBV30; d_call: TRBD1; j_call: TRBJ1-6; cdr3_nt: TGTGCCTGGGTGGGACAGAGTAATTCACCCCTCCACTTT; cdr3_aa: CAWVGQSNSPLHF
v_call: TRBV2; d_call: -; j_call: TRBJ1-2; cdr3_nt: TGTGCCAGCAGTGTAGGCCAGCGCCCTCACACCTTC; cdr3_aa: CASSVGQRPHTF
v_call: TRBV5-1; d_call: -; j_call: TRBJ1-1; cdr3_nt: TGCGCCAGCAGCTTGTTCGGGGGGGGCACTGAAGCTTTCTTT; cdr3_aa: CASSLFGGGTEAFF
v_call: TRBV2; d_call: TRBD1; j_call: TRBJ1-1; cdr3_nt: TGTGCCAGCAGTGAACCCCTTATTGGACAGGGTGATAATGAAGCTTTCTTT; cdr3_aa: CASSEPLIGQGDNEAFF
v_call: TRBV5-6; d_call: TRBD2; j_call: TRBJ2-1; cdr3_nt: TGTGCCAGCAGCCGACTAGCGGGAGGGTGGGTGAATGAGCAGTTCTTC; cdr3_aa: CASSRLAGGWVNEQFF
v_call: TRBV30; d_call: -; j_call: TRBJ2-2; cdr3_nt: TGTGCCTGGAGGGGTGCGATTCCGAGGGTGGGCACCGGGGAGCTGTTTTTT; cdr3_aa: CAWRGAIPRVGTGELFF
v_call: TRBV19; d_call: TRBD2; j_call: TRBJ2-1; cdr3_nt: TGTGCCAGTAGTATGGCTAGCGGGGAGTATGAGCAGTTCTTC; cdr3_aa: CASSMASGEYEQFF
v_call: TRBV5-1; d_call: TRBD1; j_call: TRBJ1-2; cdr3_nt: TGCGCCAGCAGCCACCGGGACAGGGAAGGTGGCTACACCTTC; cdr3_aa: CASSHRDREGGYTF
v_call: TRBV7-8; d_call: TRBD2; j_call: TRBJ2-7; cdr3_nt: TGTGCCAGCAGCATACTAGCGGGAGGATACGAGCAGTACTTC; cdr3_aa: CASSILAGGYEQYF
v_call: TRBV4-1; d_call: -; j_call: TRBJ1-2; cdr3_nt: TGCGCCAGCAGCACCCCAACAGGGTACTATGGCTACACCTTC; cdr3_aa: CASSTPTGYYGYTF
v_call: TRBV5-1; d_call: TRBD1; j_call: TRBJ2-6; cdr3_nt: TGCGCCAGCAGCTTGGCCCAGGGGGCCCCTGGGGCCAACGTCCTGACTTTC; cdr3_aa: CASSLAQGAPGANVLTF
v_call: TRBV5-1; d_call: -; j_call: TRBJ2-3; cdr3_nt: TGCGCCAGCAGCATTGACAGCCCCACAGATACGCAGTATTTT; cdr3_aa: CASSIDSPTDTQYF
v_call: TRBV7-9; d_call: -; j_call: TRBJ2-7; cdr3_nt: TGTGCCAGCAGCCGGCAGGGGGGATACGAGCAGTACTTC; cdr3_aa: CASSRQGGYEQYF